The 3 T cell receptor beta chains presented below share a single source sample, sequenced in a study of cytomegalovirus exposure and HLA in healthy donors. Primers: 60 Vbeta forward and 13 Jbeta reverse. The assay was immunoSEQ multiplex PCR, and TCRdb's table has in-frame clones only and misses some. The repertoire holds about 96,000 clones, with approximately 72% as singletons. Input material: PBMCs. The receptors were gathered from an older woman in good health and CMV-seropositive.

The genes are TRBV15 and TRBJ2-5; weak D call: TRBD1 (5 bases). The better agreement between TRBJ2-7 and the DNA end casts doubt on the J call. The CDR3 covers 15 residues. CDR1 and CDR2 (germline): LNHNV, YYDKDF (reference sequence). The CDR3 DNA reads TGTGCCACCAGCCCCGACAGTTCATCTAGGTACGAGCAGTACTTC. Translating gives CATSPDSSSRYEQYF.

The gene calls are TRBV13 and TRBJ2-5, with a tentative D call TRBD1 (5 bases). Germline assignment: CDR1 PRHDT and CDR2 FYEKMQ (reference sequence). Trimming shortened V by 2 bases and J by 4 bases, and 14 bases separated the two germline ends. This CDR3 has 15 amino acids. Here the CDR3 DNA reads TGTGCCAGCAGCTTATTCTGGGGCTCAGTAGAGACCCAGTACTTC. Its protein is CASSLFWGSVETQYF. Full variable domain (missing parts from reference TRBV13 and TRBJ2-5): AAGVIQSPRHLIKEKRETATLKCYPIPRHDTVYWYQQGPGQDPQFLISFYEKMQSDKGSIPDRFSAQQFSDYHSELNMSSLELGDSALYFCASSLFWGSVETQYFGPGTRLLVL.

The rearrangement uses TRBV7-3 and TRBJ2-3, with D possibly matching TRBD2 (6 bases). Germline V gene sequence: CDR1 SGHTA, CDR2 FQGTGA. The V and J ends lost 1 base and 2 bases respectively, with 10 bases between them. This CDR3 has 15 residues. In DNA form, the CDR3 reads TGTGCCAGCAGCTTAAGGAGGGGCGCCACAGATACGCAGTATTTT. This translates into CASSLRRGATDTQYF.